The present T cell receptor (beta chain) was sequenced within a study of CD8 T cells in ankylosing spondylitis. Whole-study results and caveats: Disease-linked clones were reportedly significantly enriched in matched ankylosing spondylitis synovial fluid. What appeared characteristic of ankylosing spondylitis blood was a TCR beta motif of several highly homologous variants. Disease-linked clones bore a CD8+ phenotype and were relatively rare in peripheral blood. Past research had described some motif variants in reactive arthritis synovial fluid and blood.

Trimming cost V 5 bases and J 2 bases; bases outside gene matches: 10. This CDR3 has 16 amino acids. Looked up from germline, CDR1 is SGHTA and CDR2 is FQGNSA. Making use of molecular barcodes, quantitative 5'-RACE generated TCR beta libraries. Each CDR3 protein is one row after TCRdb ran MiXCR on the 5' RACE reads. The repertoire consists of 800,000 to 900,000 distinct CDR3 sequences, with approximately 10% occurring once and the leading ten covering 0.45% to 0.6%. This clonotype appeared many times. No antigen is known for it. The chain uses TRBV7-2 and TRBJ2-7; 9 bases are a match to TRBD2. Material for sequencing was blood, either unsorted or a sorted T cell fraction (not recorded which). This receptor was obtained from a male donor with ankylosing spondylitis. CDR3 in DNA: TGTGCCAGCAGCCTCAATCTAGCGGGAACTCCCTACGAGCAGTACTTC. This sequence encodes CASSLNLAGTPYEQYF.